These T cell receptor beta chains were read from a single sample in a study of cytomegalovirus exposure and HLA in healthy donors. Assay used: immunoSEQ multiplex PCR; TCRdb lists only in-frame clones, some missing. The sample contains 200,000 or so clones, 85% to 90% of which appear only once. The sequencing sample was made of PBMCs. The source of these receptors is a human donor in good health. CDR3s include the opening cysteine and the closing phenylalanine or tryptophan. D genes are given only for firm matches. The size entry is marked missing in some rows and otherwise reads once, few, many or a size class.

TRBV5-1,TRBD2,TRBJ2-5,once,TGCGCCAGCAGCTTGGCCGGGACTAGAAAGGGAGAGACCCAGTACTTC,CASSLAGTRKGETQYF
TRBV4-1,TRBD1,TRBJ1-4,NA,TGCGCCAGCAGCCAGCAGACAGGGCTAGGAGAAAAACTGTTTTTT,CASSQQTGLGEKLFF
TRBV7-6,TRBD2,TRBJ2-7,once,TGTGCCAGCAGCATTGGACTAGCGCGAAACTTCTACGAGCAGTACTTC,CASSIGLARNFYEQYF
TRBV30,NA,TRBJ1-2,NA,TGTGCCTGGACAGGCCCTTTTAACTATGGCTACACCTTC,CAWTGPFNYGYTF
TRBV6-6,NA,TRBJ1-2,NA,TGTGCCGAGGGGAGAGGGGGCTATGGCTACACCTTC,CAEGRGGYGYTF
TRBV11-2,TRBD2,TRBJ2-1,once,TGTGCCAGCAGCTTTTATAGCGGGGCGAGCTACAATGAGCAGTTCTTC,CASSFYSGASYNEQFF
TRBV7-9,NA,TRBJ1-2,NA,TGTGCCAGCCTCGGGGGTGGCTATGGCTACACCTTC,CASLGGGYGYTF
TRBV5-6,NA,TRBJ1-1,NA,TGTGCCAGCAGCATCGAGGGGGACACTGAAGCTTTCTTT,CASSIEGDTEAFF
TRBV29-1,TRBD2,TRBJ2-1,NA,TGCAGCGCGCTGATACTAGCGGGGGCCTACAATGAGCAGTTCTTC,CSALILAGAYNEQFF
TRBV4-2,NA,TRBJ1-2,NA,TGTGCCAGCAGCCAAGAGGTCGGGCGCTCACTAGCTAACTATGGCTACACCTTC,CASSQEVGRSLANYGYTF
TRBV4-1,TRBD1,TRBJ1-1,NA,TGCGCCAGCGTCAGTAGCCCGGGACAGGGCTTCACTGAAGCTTTCTTT,CASVSSPGQGFTEAFF
TRBV10-3,TRBD1,TRBJ2-5,NA,TGTGCCATCAGTTTCTCACAGGGGCAAGAGACCCAGTACTTC,CAISFSQGQETQYF
TRBV7-9,TRBD2,TRBJ2-1,NA,TGTGCCAGCAGCTCTCATAGCGGGAGAGGCGTCAATGAGCAGTTCTTC,CASSSHSGRGVNEQFF
TRBV7-9,NA,TRBJ1-1,NA,TGTGCCACCCAGGGGAGGGCTGAAGCTTTCTTT,CATQGRAEAFF
TRBV30,TRBD1,TRBJ2-2,once,TGTGCCTGGAGTGTCCGAGACAGGGTTGGGGAGCTGTTTTTT,CAWSVRDRVGELFF
TRBV19,TRBD2,TRBJ2-5,NA,TGTGCCAGTAGTATCGGGAGGGGGGTACAAGAGACCCAGTACTTC,CASSIGRGVQETQYF
TRBV28,TRBD1,TRBJ1-1,NA,TGTGCCAGCACTACTCCCCTGGGACAGGGAAAAAACACTGAAGCTTTCTTT,CASTTPLGQGKNTEAFF
TRBV5-1,NA,TRBJ2-7,NA,TGCGCCAGCAGTCTTTCCGCCGGGTCGAACCAGGGGTCCTACGAGCAGTACTTC,CASSLSAGSNQGSYEQYF
TRBV19,NA,TRBJ2-6,NA,TGTGCCAGTACCTGGGGGGACGGAAAGGGAACTGGGGCCAACGTCCTGACTTTC,CASTWGDGKGTGANVLTF
TRBV10-3,TRBD2,TRBJ2-5,NA,TGTGCCATGCGACTAGCCCTCCAAGAGACCCAGTACTTC,CAMRLALQETQYF
TRBV18,NA,TRBJ2-5,NA,TGTGCCAGCTCAGTCAAAGGGAGGACACAAGAGACCCAGTACTTC,CASSVKGRTQETQYF
TRBV5-1,NA,TRBJ2-5,NA,NA,CASSILAAEQETQYF
TRBV29-1,NA,TRBJ2-4,NA,TGCAGCGTCAATGAGGTTGCCAAAAACATTCAGTACTTC,CSVNEVAKNIQYF
TRBV5-6,TRBD1,TRBJ2-7,NA,TGTGCCAGCACCATGGCAGGGACAGCCTACGAGCAGTACTTC,CASTMAGTAYEQYF
TRBV7-9,TRBD1,TRBJ2-7,NA,TGTGCCAGCAGCTCAACCGGGACAGGGGGCGCCGAGCAGTACTTC,CASSSTGTGGAEQYF
TRBV15,NA,TRBJ2-1,NA,TGTGCCACCAGCAGAGCAGGAGGTGGCCATGAGCAGTTCTTC,CATSRAGGGHEQFF
TRBV27,TRBD2,TRBJ2-7,NA,TGTGCCAGCAGTTTGGTTGGGACTATCAAAAACGAGCAGTACTTC,CASSLVGTIKNEQYF
TRBV4-1,NA,TRBJ2-3,NA,TGCGCCAGCAGCCGCAGCGGGCCCACAGATACGCAGTATTTT,CASSRSGPTDTQYF
TRBV6-5,TRBD2,TRBJ2-1,NA,TGTGCCAGCAGTCGCCGGGAGGCTTACAATGAGCAGTTCTTC,CASSRREAYNEQFF
TRBV7-9,TRBD1,TRBJ1-5,NA,TGTGCCAGCAGCCGCGACAGGGGAAGCCGCCAGCCCCAGCATTTT,CASSRDRGSRQPQHF
TRBV15,TRBD1,TRBJ1-1,NA,TGTGCCACCAGCAGAGGGCAGGGGGAAGAAGCTTTCTTT,CATSRGQGEEAFF
TRBV19,NA,TRBJ2-5,NA,TGTGCCAGTAGCACCCATAGCGAGACCCAGTACTTC,CASSTHSETQYF
TRBV28,NA,TRBJ1-5,NA,TGTGCCAGCAGTCAAGGGGCCCAGGCCTATCAGCCCCAGCATTTT,CASSQGAQAYQPQHF
TRBV19,NA,TRBJ2-7,NA,TGTGCCAGTACAGGGACTCCACCTACGCGGCAGTACTTC,CASTGTPPTRQYF
TRBV6-1,NA,TRBJ1-5,NA,TGTGCCAGCAGAGAAGGGGGAGGGGATCAGCCCCAGCATTTT,CASREGGGDQPQHF
TRBV28,NA,TRBJ1-5,NA,TGTGCCAGCAGTCCCCAGGGTAGGGGGAATCAGCCCCAGCATTTT,CASSPQGRGNQPQHF
TRBV2,NA,TRBJ1-5,NA,TGTGCCAGCAGTGAACCTACAGGGAATCAGCCCCAGCATTTT,CASSEPTGNQPQHF
TRBV28,NA,TRBJ2-1,NA,TGTGCCACCTCAAATCCGGTAGTCGGGAAGAATGAGCAGTTCTTC,CATSNPVVGKNEQFF
TRBV9,NA,TRBJ1-5,NA,TGTGCCAGCAGCGGGACACCTAGCAATCAGCCCCAGCATTTT,CASSGTPSNQPQHF
TRBV29-1,TRBD1,TRBJ2-7,NA,TGCAGCGTTCCGGGACAGGGATTCGGCGAGCAGTACTTC,CSVPGQGFGEQYF
TRBV28,NA,TRBJ1-4,NA,TGTGCCAGCAGTTTATCTGGACAGCCGGGAAAACTGTTTTTT,CASSLSGQPGKLFF
TRBV2,NA,TRBJ1-3,NA,TGTGCCAGCAGTGAAATCGGAGTCTCTGGAAACACCATATATTTT,CASSEIGVSGNTIYF